This TCR beta chain was recorded in a study of control samples from healthy donors and cancer patients. Data came from immunoSEQ multiplex PCR; TCRdb stores just in-frame clones and leaves some out. Of under 85,000 clones listed, 80% to 95% are singletons. The germline V gene encodes CDR1 GTSNPN and CDR2 SVGIG (reference sequence). This CDR3 has 14 amino acids. V lost 8 bases and J lost 0, with 11 bases in between. Sequencing was carried out using PBMCs. The V and J genes are TRBV30 and TRBJ1-6; TRBD1 might be the D (5 bases). The receptor's source is a middle-aged woman with lung cancer. CDR3 nucleotides: TGTGCCGGTCATAGGGGCTCCTATAATTCACCCCTCCACTTT. Amino acids: CAGHRGSYNSPLHF.